The present TCR beta chain was sequenced within a study of somatic mutations in cytotoxic T cells in rheumatoid arthritis (dated by TCRdb to 2017 to 2019). About the investigation overall: Peripheral blood (about 28 ml EDTA) was collected from patients immediately after diagnosis and before any treatment began. Some T-cell populations stained with V beta antibodies were sorted by flow on a FACSAria II or Sony SH800 to nearly 100% purity, with sorted V beta1+ cells additionally subjected to TCRB sequencing. Whether expanded CD8+ T-cell clones in untreated, newly diagnosed rheumatoid arthritis carry somatic mutations was the study question, and clonality was characterized with TCRB deep sequencing. A total of roughly 60 rheumatoid arthritis patients and roughly 18 healthy controls underwent TCRB deep sequencing. The median ages of the patient and control groups were essentially identical. What the research found in general, with its limitations: It was unknown which antigens the expanded CD8+ clones targeted, and their absence from virus-specific databases did not exclude viral specificity. There was no significant difference in CD8+ T-cell clonality between rheumatoid arthritis patients and age-matched healthy controls. In patients, CD8+ clonality rose with age (Spearman r of about 0.51), which was not the case in healthy controls. The slight underrepresentation of TRBV07 in patients was not corrected for multiple comparisons. Several identical CD8+ TCRB sequences were found in both blood and synovial fluid, and in about an eighth of the roughly 60 patients the largest CD8+ clone exceeded 20% of CD8+ cells.

Positive magnetic bead selection on an AutoMACS was used to isolate CD4+ and CD8+ cells, with flow cytometry used to check purity. A TCR V beta antibody panel was used in flow cytometry to screen first for clonal expansions, which were then characterized by TCRB deep sequencing of sorted CD8+ fractions. Peripheral blood mononuclear cells were isolated by Ficoll-Paque PLUS density gradient separation. DNA was extracted from CD4-enriched, CD8-enriched or PBMC samples with Nucleospin Tissue or Tissue XS kits and quantified with a Qubit 2.0 fluorometer. Turning to this clone: No antigen is known for it. Base qualities are missing; no much larger clone stands one base away.

Inclusive of the bounding cysteine and phenylalanine, the CDR3 is 14 residues long. CDR3 DNA only is kept here, 42 bases in frame from base 1. V was cut back by 6 bases and J by 0 bases, leaving a gap of 9 bases between them. Via the germline V gene (reference sequence), CDR1 is LNHNV and CDR2 YYDKDF. Sequencing of TCRB CDR3 was done on genomic DNA with the immunoSEQ assay. From the authors' description of their analysis: When patient CD8+ clones exceeding 1% were checked against published virus-specific TCRB sequences, only a few matched. Only productive TCRB rearrangements were included in the analyses. Clonality was calculated as a Shannon entropy-based productive clonality index, and a clone was defined by a unique TCRB CDR3 sequence. To calculate repertoire overlap between two samples, the template counts of each clone were considered relative to each sample's total templates. V-gene usage from TCRB sequencing and V-gene usage measured by flow cytometry were correlated (Spearman r of under 0.7). This is the immuneACCESS table as TCRdb keeps it, with only in-frame sequences that have V and J called. A part of the clones is gone; compared with another copy, unresolved V genes explain less than half, and the rest is unexplained. V, J and clone size are taken as reported in that table, and D and trimming were inferred from the DNA itself. The sample yields under 15,000 clones; around 75% were counted once. The ten largest clonotypes hold less than 25% of the sample.

The source of this sequence is an adult with rheumatoid arthritis. Input material: CD8+ T cells sorted from blood. Recombination joined TRBV15 with TRBJ2-1, with the D gene too uncertain to name. CDR3 protein: CATSFSSSYNEQFF. The sequenced DNA is TGTGCCACCAGTTTCTCGAGCTCCTACAATGAGCAGTTCTTC.